This T cell receptor beta chain was retrieved from a study of early T cells in non-severe SARS-CoV-2 infection. Background on the study: Chains from this unsorted whole-blood bulk RNA could not be paired.

This clonotype was counted ten times or more. Antigen unknown. Germline lookup yields CDR1 SGHTA and CDR2 FQGNSA. The ends were cut back, 7 bases at V and 6 bases at J, with 11 bases in the middle. This CDR3 has 12 residues. Study-wide findings and caveats: VDJdb matches were skewed toward anti-spike CD8 T cell responses.

Unique molecular identifiers (one per individual cDNA molecule) were attached. Via MiXCR, TCRdb re-called the 5' RACE reads, giving one row per CDR3 protein. Of about 17,000 distinct CDR3 sequences listed, less than 6.5% were seen once; the top ten hold 6% to 7%. Sequencing used whole blood, obtained at baseline. The genes are TRBV7-2 and TRBJ2-3, with D perhaps TRBD2 (5 bases). The TCR sequence derives from an adult who was a healthcare worker with PCR-confirmed SARS-CoV-2 infection or an uninfected control (not recorded which). In nucleotides, the CDR3 is TGTGCCAGCAACGGAGGTGTGGATACGCAGTATTTT. This sequence encodes CASNGGVDTQYF. Full variable domain (rest looked up from reference TRBV7-2 and TRBJ2-3): GAGVSQSPSNKVTEKGKDVELRCDPISGHTALYWYRQSLGQGLEFLIYFQGNSAPDKSGLPSDRFSAERTGGSVSTLTIQRTQQEDSAVYLCASNGGVDTQYFGPGTRLTVL.